The next 18 T cell receptor beta chains were all read from a single sample in a study of blood T cell repertoires in COVID-19. Produced via immunoSEQ multiplex PCR; TCRdb's table is partial and in-frame only. The sample includes about 200,000 clones, 86% of them seen just once. Input material: peripheral blood. The source is a woman in her forties or fifties with COVID-19, enrolled during active disease.

V usage is TRBV19 and J usage is TRBJ1-2; 7 nucleotides agree with TRBD1. With 7 bases clipped from V and 0 bases from J, the junction kept 17 bases outside the gene matches. The germline V gene has CDR1 LNHDA and CDR2 SQIVND (reference sequence). The CDR3 covers 18 residues. DNA for the CDR3: TGTGCCAGTAATCATATGGGGACAGACCAAATCTCTAACTATGGCTACACCTTC. Residues: CASNHMGTDQISNYGYTF.

The rearrangement links TRBV11-2 to TRBJ2-2; D is perhaps TRBD2 (6 bases). This CDR3 has 14 amino acids. From germline, CDR1 is SGHAT and CDR2 FQNNGV. Trimming took 5 bases from V and 6 from J, leaving 13 bases between them. The CDR3 reads CASSDLGGAGELFF. CDR3 coding DNA: TGTGCCAGCAGCGACCTTGGAGGGGCCGGGGAGCTGTTTTTT. The full variable domain, rest sourced from reference TRBV11-2 and TRBJ2-2, is EAGVAQSPRYKIIEKRQSVAFWCNPISGHATLYWYQQILGQGPKLLIQFQNNGVVDDSQLPKDRFSAERLKGVDSTLKIQPAKLEDSAVYLCASSDLGGAGELFFGEGSRLTVL.

This chain links TRBV5-1 with TRBJ2-5; TRBD2 might be the D (7 bases). The CDR3 spans 13 residues. Germline V gene data show CDR1 as SGHRS and CDR2 as YFSETQ. Trimming removed 0 bases from V and 5 bases from J, with 8 bases in between. The CDR3 region is CASSLEGGETQYF. The CDR3 DNA sequence: TGCGCCAGCAGCTTGGAGGGGGGGGAGACCCAGTACTTC.

The chain links TRBV19 to TRBJ1-1; 8 nucleotides align to TRBD1. Losses at the gene ends were 5 bases for V and 7 bases for J; bases not matched to a gene: 9. In germline, CDR1 is LNHDA, CDR2 SQIVND (reference sequence). The CDR3 runs 14 residues. The CDR3 region has the DNA TGTGCCAGTAGTCCCGGACAGGGAGTTGGTGAAGCTTTCTTT. It is translated as CASSPGQGVGEAFF.

The V call is TRBV24-1, the J call TRBJ1-4, with D possibly matching TRBD1 (5 bases). Trimming took 5 bases from V and 5 from J, leaving 14 bases between them. The CDR3 sequence is 15 residues long. Germline lookup yields CDR1 KGHDR and CDR2 SFDVKD. DNA of the CDR3: TGTGCCACCAGTGTCTTGGGGGGGTACAATGAAAAACTGTTTTTT. It is translated as CATSVLGGYNEKLFF.

The J gene is TRBJ1-6, the V gene TRBV12-5; D remains unclear. Looked up from germline, CDR1 is LGHNT and CDR2 is FRNRAP. V shed 7 bases and J shed 7 bases, with 11 bases lying between them. CDR3 length: 13 residues. The CDR3: CASAESGNSPLHF. In DNA, the CDR3 is TGTGCTAGTGCCGAGAGCGGCAATTCACCCCTCCACTTT.

V gene TRBV11-2 combines with J gene TRBJ2-2; 8 bases fit TRBD2. The V gene end was trimmed by 0 bases and the J gene end by 4 bases; junction bases not matched to a gene: 1. This CDR3 region has 15 residues. Germline V gene data show CDR1 as SGHAT and CDR2 as FQNNGV. The CDR3 protein is CASSLDGGATGELFF. The CDR3 bases are TGTGCCAGCAGCTTAGACGGGGGGGCCACCGGGGAGCTGTTTTTT.

This chain uses TRBV18 with TRBJ2-1; TRBD1 might be the D (6 bases). This CDR3 is built from 11 residues. Germline-derived CDR1 and CDR2 are KGHSH and LQKENI. Trimming took 6 bases from V and 7 from J, leaving 7 bases between them. CDR3 amino acids: CASSQGNEQFF. Written as DNA, the CDR3 is TGTGCCAGCTCTCAGGGGAATGAGCAGTTCTTC. Full variable domain (rest looked up from reference TRBV18 and TRBJ2-1): NAGVMQNPRHLVRRRGQEARLRCSPMKGHSHVYWYRQLPEEGLKFMVYLQKENIIDESGMPKERFSAEFPKEGPSILRIQQVVRGDSAAYFCASSQGNEQFFGPGTRLTVL.

The V call is TRBV6-1, the J call TRBJ2-2; D is perhaps TRBD2 (6 bases). Germline-derived CDR1 and CDR2 are MNHNS and SASEGT. The CDR3 is 15 residues long. Between the trimmed V and J ends, which lost 3 bases and 1 base, there was a span of 9 bases. CDR3 region: CASSELGRNTGELFF. CDR3 nucleotides: TGTGCCAGCAGTGAGCTCGGGAGGAACACCGGGGAGCTGTTTTTT.

This clone was counted between two and nine times. This chain joins TRBV18 and TRBJ2-2; TRBD2 matches 11 bases. J lost 1 base, V lost 2 bases, and 0 bases had no gene match. The V gene's germline CDR1 is KGHSH and CDR2 LQKENI. The CDR3 is made up of 16 amino acids. The chain's CDR3 is CASSPGTSGNTGELFF. The CDR3 region has the DNA TGTGCCAGCTCACCAGGGACTAGCGGGAACACCGGGGAGCTGTTTTTT.

This clone was counted once. The J gene is TRBJ1-3, the V gene TRBV4-1, with D hard to call. The CDR3 is 16 residues long. V shed 2 bases and J shed 0 bases, with 11 bases lying between them. Germline V gene sequence: CDR1 MGHRA, CDR2 YSYEKL. CDR3 sequence (DNA): TGCGCCAGCAGCCAACCCCGGGATTTCTCTGGAAACACCATATATTTT. Protein product: CASSQPRDFSGNTIYF.

The V call is TRBV28, the J call TRBJ1-3; no firm D call. V was clipped by 6 bases and J by 1 base, with 10 bases between them. The CDR3 loop spans 14 amino acids. The germline gives CDR1 MDHEN, CDR2 SYDVKM. The CDR3 nucleotides are TGTGCCAGCAGCCTACCGCGGTCTGGAAACACCATATATTTT. This encodes CASSLPRSGNTIYF.

The table lists this clone with a few counts. The J gene is TRBJ1-4, the V gene TRBV7-9; no firm D call. There are 11 residues in the CDR3. Germline assignment: CDR1 SEHNR and CDR2 FQNEAQ (reference sequence). V shed 3 bases and J shed 10 bases, with 6 bases lying between them. In DNA form, the CDR3 reads TGTGCCAGCAGCTTTAGCGGAAAACTGTTTTTT. Its translation is CASSFSGKLFF.

CDR3 sequence (DNA): TGTGCCAGCAGCTCCAAGGGGGACAGGGGGCGCTGGGGCAATTCACCCCTCCACTTT. This encodes CASSSKGDRGRWGNSPLHF. This chain connects TRBV11-2 to TRBJ1-6; 12 bases align to TRBD1. The V gene end was trimmed by 4 bases and the J gene end by 7 bases; junction bases not matched to a gene: 14. The germline gives CDR1 SGHAT, CDR2 FQNNGV. The CDR3 loop spans 19 amino acids.

V gene TRBV6-5 combines with J gene TRBJ2-1; perhaps TRBD2 as D (6 bases). The CDR3 runs 11 residues. Germline CDR1 MNHEY, CDR2 SVGAGI. Trimming stripped 8 bases from V and 7 bases from J, with 9 bases between. CDR3 residues: CASLGGNEQFF. The CDR3 bases are TGTGCCAGCCTTGGAGGGAATGAGCAGTTCTTC.

This chain's CDR3 is CASSPPTGGRNYGYTF. For the CDR3, the DNA is TGTGCCAGCTCACCACCGACAGGGGGCAGGAACTATGGCTACACCTTC. The V call is TRBV18, the J call TRBJ1-2, with TRBD1 matching 10 bases. Germline V lookup: CDR1 KGHSH, CDR2 LQKENI. The trim removed 0 bases at V and 2 bases at J, leaving 3 bases unmatched. This CDR3 comprises 16 residues.

V gene TRBV18 combines with J gene TRBJ1-2; a weak D match, TRBD1 (5 bases). V gave up 3 bases and J gave up 7 bases, with 18 bases separating them. The CDR3 length is 15 residues. Germline V CDR1 and CDR2: KGHSH, LQKENI. Here the CDR3 reads CASSPPIQGYPGYTF. The CDR3 nucleotides are TGTGCCAGCTCACCCCCGATCCAGGGTTACCCTGGCTACACCTTC.

This clone was recorded a few times. The CDR3 DNA sequence: TGTGCCAGCTCCGGACGGTCAGGGGGTCCTGGAAACACCATATATTTT. Translation gives CASSGRSGGPGNTIYF. V is TRBV14 and J is TRBJ1-3, with 7 bases aligning to TRBD1. There are 16 residues in the CDR3. Unmatched junction bases numbered 12, after V lost 8 bases and J lost 2 bases. In germline, CDR1 is SGHDN, CDR2 FVKESK.